This entry is about one T cell receptor (beta chain). Its antigen is undetermined. Measured with immunoSEQ multiplex PCR; TCRdb has only the in-frame clones, and not every one. Of tens of thousands of clones listed, about 94% are singletons. V gave up 5 bases and J gave up 5 bases, with 12 bases separating them. Per germline, CDR1 SGHTA and CDR2 FQGNSA. This CDR3 region has 14 residues. This specimen comes from a study of cytomegalovirus exposure and HLA in healthy donors. Regarding the study as a whole: CMV antigen specificity of a few CMV-associated chains was confirmed in vitro.

The receptor was derived from a young man in good health and CMV-seropositive. The source material was PBMCs. The V and J genes are TRBV7-2 and TRBJ2-2, with D unresolved. The CDR3 protein is CASSPGDGTGELFF. In DNA, the CDR3 is TGTGCCAGCAGCCCCGGAGATGGAACCGGGGAGCTGTTTTTT.